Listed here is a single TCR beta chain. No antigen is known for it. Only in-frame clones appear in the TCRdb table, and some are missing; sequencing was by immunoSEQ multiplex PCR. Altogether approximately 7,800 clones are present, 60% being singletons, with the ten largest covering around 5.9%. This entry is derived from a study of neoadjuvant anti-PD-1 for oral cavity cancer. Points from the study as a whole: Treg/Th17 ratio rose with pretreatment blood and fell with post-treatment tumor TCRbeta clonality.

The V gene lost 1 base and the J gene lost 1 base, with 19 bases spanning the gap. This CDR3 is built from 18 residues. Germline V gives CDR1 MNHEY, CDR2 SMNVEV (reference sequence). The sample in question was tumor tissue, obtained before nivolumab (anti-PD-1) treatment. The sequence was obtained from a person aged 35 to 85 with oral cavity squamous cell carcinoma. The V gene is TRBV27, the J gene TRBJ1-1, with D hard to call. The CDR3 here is CASSLYPPLRDQNTEAFF. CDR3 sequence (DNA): TGTGCCAGCAGTTTATATCCTCCGCTCCGGGATCAGAACACTGAAGCTTTCTTT.